Listed below are T cell receptor beta chains from one sample, sequenced in a study of shared clonotypes between healthy human individuals. Only in-frame clones appear in the TCRdb table, and some are missing; sequencing was by immunoSEQ multiplex PCR. Of roughly 2.2 million clones in the sample, just over 90% were seen once. What was sequenced was naive CD4+ T cells from PBMCs. These receptor sequences come from a man aged 18 to 29 in good health. Some clones in this sample may be carry-over from other donors' samples. CDR3s include the opening cysteine and the closing phenylalanine or tryptophan. The D gene is left open where the match is weak. Rows may omit the clone size; those that give it use once, few, many or a size class.

j_gene | abundance | d_gene | v_gene | CDR3aa | CDR3nt
TRBJ1-1 | - | TRBD1 | TRBV9 | CASSATGQGGTEAFF | TGTGCCAGCAGCGCGACGGGACAGGGGGGCACTGAAGCTTTCTTT
TRBJ2-3 | - | - | TRBV7-6 | CASSLEGVAESTDTQYF | TGTGCCAGCAGCTTGGAGGGCGTAGCGGAAAGCACAGATACGCAGTATTTT
TRBJ2-7 | - | - | TRBV18 | CASSFSGSRFDEQYF | TGTGCCAGCTCCTTCTCGGGCTCGCGTTTCGACGAGCAGTACTTC
TRBJ2-2 | - | - | TRBV5-1 | CASSLVNTAGFTGELFF | TGCGCCAGCAGCTTGGTAAATACGGCGGGATTCACCGGGGAGCTGTTTTTT
TRBJ1-2 | - | - | TRBV30 | CATTWTGGLNYGYTF | TGTGCTACCACCTGGACCGGGGGGCTTAACTATGGCTACACCTTC
TRBJ1-3 | - | TRBD1 | TRBV9 | CASSARQGGSSGNTIYF | TGTGCCAGCAGCGCCAGACAGGGGGGAAGCTCTGGAAACACCATATATTTT
TRBJ1-1 | once | - | TRBV27 | CASRPAINSPRPEAFF | TGTGCCAGCAGACCAGCTATAAACAGTCCCCGTCCTGAAGCTTTCTTT
TRBJ2-7 | - | - | TRBV7-2 | CASSARGQDEQYF | TGTGCCAGCAGCGCGCGGGGTCAAGACGAGCAGTACTTC
TRBJ1-4 | - | - | TRBV6-5 | CASRRTPNEKLFF | TGTGCCAGCCGCAGGACCCCCAATGAAAAACTGTTTTTT
TRBJ2-1 | - | - | TRBV29-1 | CSVDREQFF | TGCAGCGTTGATCGTGAGCAGTTCTTC
TRBJ2-7 | - | TRBD1 | TRBV4-2 | CASSRHQTGTVITGTTYEQYF | TGTGCCAGCAGCCGTCACCAGACGGGGACAGTGATTACCGGGACCACCTACGAGCAGTACTTC
TRBJ1-2 | - | TRBD1 | TRBV5-1 | CASSADRVPYGYTF | TGCGCCAGCAGCGCTGACAGGGTCCCCTATGGCTACACCTTC